This paragraph covers one T cell receptor beta chain sequence. Its cognate antigen is unknown. The data originate from a study of cytomegalovirus exposure and HLA in healthy donors. It was with 60 Vbeta and 13 Jbeta primers that the PCR ran. Here immunoSEQ multiplex PCR was the method, and the copy in TCRdb shows in-frame clones only, minus some. The sample has approximately 240,000 clones, roughly 87% seen once. The study, taken as a whole, reports: 87-base-pair reads could not separate some V segments, including TRBV6-2 and TRBV6-3. Overall, approximately 150 TCR beta chains were annotated as cytomegalovirus-associated. Segments of the TCR beta V type were, in most cases, productive about 87% or about 30% of the time in an earlier analysis.

Germline V gives CDR1 SEHNR, CDR2 FQNEAQ (reference sequence). After removal of 4 bases from V and 4 bases from J, the junction contained 5 bases not matched to a gene. The CDR3 runs to 14 residues. This clonotype was obtained from a middle-aged woman in good health and CMV-seropositive. Sequencing was carried out using PBMCs. The chain couples TRBV7-9 to TRBJ1-2; 8 nucleotides line up with TRBD1. DNA of the CDR3: TGTGCCAGCAGCTGGAGGGACAGGACCTATGGCTACACCTTC. This encodes CASSWRDRTYGYTF.